One and the same sample provided the 21 T cell receptor beta chains below, sequenced in a study of cytomegalovirus exposure and HLA in healthy donors. The assay was immunoSEQ multiplex PCR, and TCRdb's table has in-frame clones only and misses some. The repertoire holds some 120,000 clones, with about 90% as singletons. The specimen sequenced was PBMCs. The origin of the receptors is a woman aged 18 to 35 in good health and CMV-seronegative.

The chain recombines TRBV5-1 with TRBJ2-1, with 12 nucleotides matching TRBD2. The length of the CDR3 is 15 residues. Germline lookup yields CDR1 SGHRS and CDR2 YFSETQ. Unmatched junction bases numbered 1, after V lost 5 bases and J lost 1 base. The CDR3 loop is CASRLAGGSYNEQFF. CDR3 coding DNA: TGCGCCAGCAGGCTAGCGGGGGGGTCCTACAATGAGCAGTTCTTC.

The CDR3 DNA is TGTGCCAGCAGCCCGATTTCCCGGGGGACAGAAACCTACGAGCAGTACTTC. Translation: CASSPISRGTETYEQYF. The genes are TRBV14 and TRBJ2-7; D possibly corresponds to TRBD1 (7 bases). This CDR3 contains 17 residues. The germline CDR1 and CDR2 sequences are SGHDN and FVKESK. Trimming took off 4 bases at V and 2 bases at J, with 21 bases between the two ends.

The chain recombines TRBV28 with TRBJ1-5; D may be TRBD1 (6 bases). The V gene's germline CDR1 is MDHEN and CDR2 SYDVKM. V gave up 10 bases and J gave up 2 bases, with 15 bases separating them. The CDR3 covers 14 residues. CDR3 DNA: TGTGCCACCGCGGGGGGCGAAGGCAATCAGCCCCAGCATTTT. It specifies CATAGGEGNQPQHF. Drawing the rest from reference TRBV28 and TRBJ1-5, the complete variable domain is DVKVTQSSRYLVKRTGEKVFLECVQDMDHENMFWYRQDPGLGLRLIYFSYDVKMKEKGDIPEGYSVSREKKERFSLILESASTNQTSMYLCATAGGEGNQPQHFGDGTRLSIL.

The V and J genes are TRBV9 and TRBJ2-3; TRBD2 might be the D (5 bases). Between the trimmed V and J ends, which lost 0 bases and 2 bases, there was a span of 13 bases. This CDR3 is built from 16 residues. Per the germline V gene, CDR1 is SGDLS and CDR2 is YYNGEE. CDR3 bases: TGTGCCAGCAGCGTAGAAGCGGTGACCTTCACAGATACGCAGTATTTT. Protein sequence: CASSVEAVTFTDTQYF. The entire variable domain, with the rest obtained from reference TRBV9 and TRBJ2-3, is as follows: DSGVTQTPKHLITATGQRVTLRCSPRSGDLSVYWYQQSLDQGLQFLIQYYNGEERAKGNILERFSAQQFPDLHSELNLSSLELGDSALYFCASSVEAVTFTDTQYFGPGTRLTVL.

This chain joins TRBV7-9 and TRBJ1-1; unclear D gene. Germline lookup yields CDR1 SEHNR and CDR2 FQNEAQ (reference sequence). Deletions cut 3 bases from V and 6 bases from J, with 11 bases between. The CDR3 has 13 residues. CDR3 sequence (DNA): TGTGCCAGCAGCTTTGTTCGTACTCCTGAAGCTTTCTTT. Protein product: CASSFVRTPEAFF.

This clone was found many times. In DNA, the CDR3 is TGTGCCAGCAGTGACGGGACAGGGCTGTATGGCTACACCTTC. Its protein product is CASSDGTGLYGYTF. The V call is TRBV6-4, the J call TRBJ1-2, with 9 bases aligning to TRBD1. The junction had 3 bases not matched to a gene; V was cut back by 2 bases and J by 5 bases. The CDR3 consists of 14 residues. Germline CDR1 is MRHNA and CDR2 is SNTAGT.

The rearrangement uses TRBV5-1 and TRBJ1-2; TRBD1 agrees at 8 bases. There are 14 residues in the CDR3. The junction had 4 bases not matched to a gene; V was cut back by 4 bases and J by 2 bases. The germline CDR1 and CDR2 sequences are SGHRS and YFSETQ. The CDR3 sequence: CASSIGQGNYGYTF. The CDR3 bases are TGCGCCAGCAGCATCGGACAGGGAAACTATGGCTACACCTTC.

This clone was seen a single time. V and J are TRBV9 and TRBJ2-7, with D perhaps TRBD2 (6 bases). The CDR3 totals 17 residues. The germline CDR1 and CDR2 sequences are SGDLS and YYNGEE. The V end lost 2 bases, the J end lost 2 bases, and 20 bases lay between the germline ends. The CDR3 coding sequence is TGTGCCAGCAGCGTGGGGATCGGGGGTAGCGCCGCCTACGAGCAGTACTTC. Its protein product is CASSVGIGGSAAYEQYF.

The gene calls are TRBV28 and TRBJ2-2; TRBD1 aligns across 9 bases. There are 15 residues in the CDR3. The V segment lost 6 bases and the J segment 5 bases; nucleotides outside the gene matches: 7. Germline V lookup: CDR1 MDHEN, CDR2 SYDVKM. This CDR3 is CASSLPGTGTGELFF. CDR3 in DNA: TGTGCCAGCAGCTTACCCGGGACAGGGACCGGGGAGCTGTTTTTT.

The chain is built from TRBV4-1 and TRBJ1-2, with no clear D. The germline gives CDR1 MGHRA, CDR2 YSYEKL. V shed 2 bases and J shed 8 bases, with 15 bases lying between them. This CDR3 has 14 amino acids. CDR3 sequence (DNA): TGCGCCAGCAGCCAAAGTGGCATGCCCTCGGGCTACACCTTC. This codes for CASSQSGMPSGYTF.

The V call is TRBV2, the J call TRBJ1-5, with 8 bases that match TRBD1. Trimming cost V 6 bases and J 7 bases; bases outside gene matches: 8. Per the germline V gene, CDR1 is SNHLY and CDR2 is FYNNEI. The CDR3 has 14 residues. CDR3: CASSLGQGGQPQHF. Written as DNA, the CDR3 is TGTGCCAGCAGCCTCGGACAGGGAGGGCAGCCCCAGCATTTT.

The chain combines TRBV7-8 with TRBJ2-3; 10 bases are a match to TRBD2. CDR3 length: 17 amino acids. V shed 6 bases and J 1 base; nucleotides not matched to a gene: 10. Germline values: CDR1 SGHVS, CDR2 FQNEAQ. Here the CDR3 DNA reads TGTGCCAGCAGGTTTAGCGGGGGGCCGACTCGCACAGATACGCAGTATTTT. Translation gives CASRFSGGPTRTDTQYF.

J is TRBJ2-1 and V is TRBV29-1, with a possible D match to TRBD2 (5 bases). From germline, CDR1 is SQVTM and CDR2 ANQGSEA. V gave up 3 bases and J gave up 6 bases, with 6 bases separating them. The CDR3 loop spans 11 amino acids. Here the CDR3 DNA reads TGCAGCGTTGAGCGGGTCAATGAGCAGTTCTTC. This sequence encodes CSVERVNEQFF.

The chain has TRBV28 and TRBJ2-7, with TRBD2 identical over 7 bases. The germline V gene has CDR1 MDHEN and CDR2 SYDVKM. The CDR3 runs 15 residues. V trimming: 2 bases; J trimming: 5 bases; junction bases outside the gene matches: 9. Here the CDR3 DNA reads TGTGCCAGCAGTTTAATCGGCGGGGGTCGAGACGAGCAGTACTTC. Translated: CASSLIGGGRDEQYF.

This chain links TRBV6-5 with TRBJ2-1, with 12 bases aligning to TRBD2. The CDR3 totals 15 residues. The germline V gene has CDR1 MNHEY and CDR2 SVGAGI. J was trimmed by 9 bases and V by 6 bases; bases with no gene match: 9. In nucleotides, the CDR3 is TGTGCCAGCAGCGTACTAGCGGGAGGTTCGGGTGAGCAGTTCTTC. Encoded protein: CASSVLAGGSGEQFF.

This chain uses TRBV2 with TRBJ2-3; maybe TRBD2 (7 bases). This CDR3 region has 13 residues. Trimming pared 8 bases from V and 4 bases from J, leaving 13 bases between. The germline gives CDR1 SNHLY, CDR2 FYNNEI. The CDR3 loop reads CASGGGLADTQYF. The CDR3 region has the DNA TGTGCCAGCGGGGGGGGGCTCGCAGATACGCAGTATTTT. The variable domain in full, completed from reference TRBV2 and TRBJ2-3, reads EPEVTQTPSHQVTQMGQEVILRCVPISNHLYFYWYRQILGQKVEFLVSFYNNEISEKSEIFDDQFSVERPDGSNFTLKIRSTKLEDSAMYFCASGGGLADTQYFGPGTRLTVL.

The V call is TRBV29-1, the J call TRBJ2-7, with 11 bases identical to TRBD2. The CDR3 is 15 amino acids. Losses at the gene ends were 6 bases for V and 4 bases for J; bases not matched to a gene: 11. Looked up from germline, CDR1 is SQVTM and CDR2 is ANQGSEA. CDR3 amino acids: CSVEIAGGPRYEQYF. In DNA, the CDR3 is TGCAGCGTGGAAATAGCGGGAGGGCCCCGTTACGAGCAGTACTTC.

CDR3 sequence reads: CASYPGTINQPQHF. The DNA of the CDR3 is TGTGCCAGCTACCCCGGGACAATCAATCAGCCCCAGCATTTT. This rearrangement joins TRBV28 to TRBJ1-5, with a possible D match to TRBD1 (6 bases). The CDR3 totals 14 residues. The germline CDR1 and CDR2 sequences are MDHEN and SYDVKM. V lost 8 bases to trimming and J lost 3 bases, with 14 bases between them.

The rearrangement uses TRBV5-5 and TRBJ1-1; 8 bases map to TRBD1. This CDR3 spans 15 amino acids. Germline values: CDR1 SGHKS, CDR2 YYEKEE (reference sequence). Trimming took 0 bases from V and 11 from J; bases not matched to a gene: 12. The CDR3 DNA is TGTGCCAGCAGCTTGGGTTTCTGGACAGGGATGGGTGCTTTCTTT. It is translated as CASSLGFWTGMGAFF. Together with reference TRBV5-5 and TRBJ1-1, the CDR3 gives the full variable domain: DAGVTQSPTHLIKTRGQQVTLRCSPISGHKSVSWYQQVLGQGPQFIFQYYEKEERGRGNFPDRFSARQFPNYSSELNVNALLLGDSALYLCASSLGFWTGMGAFFGQGTRLTVV.

Details on this clone: An end of the junction differs from the germline gene, which may be a read error. This chain uses TRBV28 with TRBJ1-4, with 10 bases matching TRBD1. The CDR3 is made up of 15 amino acids. Looked up from germline, CDR1 is MDHEN and CDR2 is SYDVKM. CDR3 region: CASTLAGTGERKLFF. The CDR3 bases are TGTGCCAGCACTTTAGCCGGGACAGGGGAAAGAAAACTGTTTTTT.

The V call is TRBV11-2, the J call TRBJ1-1; the match to TRBD1 covers 8 bases. Germline-derived CDR1 and CDR2 are SGHAT and FQNNGV. The CDR3 loop spans 17 amino acids. V gave up 3 bases and J gave up 2 bases; unmatched junction bases: 11. CDR3 coding DNA: TGTGCCAGCAGCTTGTCCTGGCAGGGGGCGCGTAACACTGAAGCTTTCTTT. Translated: CASSLSWQGARNTEAFF.